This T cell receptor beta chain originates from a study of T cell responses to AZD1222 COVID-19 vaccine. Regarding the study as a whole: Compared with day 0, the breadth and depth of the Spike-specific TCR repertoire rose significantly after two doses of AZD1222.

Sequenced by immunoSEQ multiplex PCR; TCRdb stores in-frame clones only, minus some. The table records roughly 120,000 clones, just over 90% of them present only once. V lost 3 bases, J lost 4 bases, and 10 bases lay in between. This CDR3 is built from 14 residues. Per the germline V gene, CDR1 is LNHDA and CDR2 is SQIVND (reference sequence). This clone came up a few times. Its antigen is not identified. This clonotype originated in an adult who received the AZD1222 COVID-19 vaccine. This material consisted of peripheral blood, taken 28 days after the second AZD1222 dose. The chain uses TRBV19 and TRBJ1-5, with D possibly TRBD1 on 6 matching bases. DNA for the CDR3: TGTGCCAGTAGTATCGGACAGATGAATCAGCCCCAGCATTTT. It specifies CASSIGQMNQPQHF.